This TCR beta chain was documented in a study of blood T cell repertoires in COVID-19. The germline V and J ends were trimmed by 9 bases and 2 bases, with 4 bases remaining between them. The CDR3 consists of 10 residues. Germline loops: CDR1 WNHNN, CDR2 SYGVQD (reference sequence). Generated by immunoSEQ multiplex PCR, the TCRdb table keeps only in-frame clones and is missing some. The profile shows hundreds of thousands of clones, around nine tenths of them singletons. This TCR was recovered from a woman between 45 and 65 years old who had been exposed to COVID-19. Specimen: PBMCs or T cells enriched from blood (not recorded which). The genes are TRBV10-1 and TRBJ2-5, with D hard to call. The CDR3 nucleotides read TGCGCCAGAATACAAGAGACCCAGTACTTC. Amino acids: CARIQETQYF.